The rows below give T cell receptor beta chains drawn from one sample of a study of control samples from healthy donors and cancer patients. Assay used: immunoSEQ multiplex PCR; TCRdb lists only in-frame clones, some missing. The repertoire holds approximately 50,000 clones, over 75% seen once, with roughly 13% in the top ten. Sequenced: PBMCs. The source is a woman aged 55-75 years with lung cancer. Both conserved end residues are part of each CDR3. The D gene is left open where the match is weak. Expanded clones are given a class, and other clones once, few, many or no size at all.

CDR3nt: TGTGCCAGCAGGTGGGGGAACACTGAAGCTTTCTTT
CDR3aa: CASRWGNTEAFF
len: 12
d_gene: NA
j_gene: TRBJ1-1
abundance: once
v_gene: TRBV6-5

CDR3nt: TGTGCCAGCAGCCAGGGACAGCAAGAGACCCAGTACTTC
CDR3aa: CASSQGQQETQYF
len: 13
d_gene: TRBD1
j_gene: TRBJ2-5
abundance: NA
v_gene: TRBV2

CDR3nt: TGTGCCATCAGTGAGTGGGGACAGGGAGGATCACCCCTCCACTTT
CDR3aa: CAISEWGQGGSPLHF
len: 15
d_gene: TRBD1
j_gene: TRBJ1-6
abundance: NA
v_gene: TRBV10-3

CDR3nt: TGTGCCAGCTCACCACAGGGTGAGAACACTGAAGCTTTCTTT
CDR3aa: CASSPQGENTEAFF
len: 14
d_gene: NA
j_gene: TRBJ1-1
abundance: NA
v_gene: TRBV18

CDR3nt: TGTGCCAGCAGCTCCCTAGGACCGCGAAACTATGGCTACACCTTC
CDR3aa: CASSSLGPRNYGYTF
len: 15
d_gene: NA
j_gene: TRBJ1-2
abundance: NA
v_gene: TRBV11-1

CDR3nt: TGTGCCGCAAGCGGGGATAGCTCCTACGAGCAGTACTTC
CDR3aa: CAASGDSSYEQYF
len: 13
d_gene: TRBD2
j_gene: TRBJ2-7
abundance: few
v_gene: TRBV7-3

CDR3nt: TGTGCCAGCAGCTTATCTTACAGGGTGTTTGGTGAAAAACTGTTTTTT
CDR3aa: CASSLSYRVFGEKLFF
len: 16
d_gene: NA
j_gene: TRBJ1-4
abundance: NA
v_gene: TRBV11-2

CDR3nt: TGTGCCACCAGTGATCGACGGTCAGGGAGTTTCCCAAGAGAGACCCAGTACTTC
CDR3aa: CATSDRRSGSFPRETQYF
len: 18
d_gene: NA
j_gene: TRBJ2-5
abundance: once
v_gene: TRBV24-1

CDR3nt: TGTGCCAGCAGTGAAGCGCCGACCAATCAGCCCCAGCATTTT
CDR3aa: CASSEAPTNQPQHF
len: 14
d_gene: NA
j_gene: TRBJ1-5
abundance: NA
v_gene: TRBV6-1

CDR3nt: TGTGCCAGCAGTCATTCGGGGGCAGATACGCAGTATTTT
CDR3aa: CASSHSGADTQYF
len: 13
d_gene: NA
j_gene: TRBJ2-3
abundance: NA
v_gene: TRBV27

CDR3nt: TGCAGCGGGGGACAGGGGACTAACTATGGCTACACCTTC
CDR3aa: CSGGQGTNYGYTF
len: 13
d_gene: TRBD1
j_gene: TRBJ1-2
abundance: NA
v_gene: TRBV29-1

CDR3nt: TGTGCCAGCAGTGAAGGGGGTGCTAGCGGGAGCCCTGGGGCAGATACGCAGTATTTT
CDR3aa: CASSEGGASGSPGADTQYF
len: 19
d_gene: TRBD2
j_gene: TRBJ2-3
abundance: NA
v_gene: TRBV6-1

CDR3nt: TGCAGCGGCGGGACAGGGGAAAAACTGTTTTTT
CDR3aa: CSGGTGEKLFF
len: 11
d_gene: TRBD1
j_gene: TRBJ1-4
abundance: NA
v_gene: TRBV29-1

CDR3nt: TGTGCCAGCAGTTTGGCAGGGGCTGGAAACACCATATATTTT
CDR3aa: CASSLAGAGNTIYF
len: 14
d_gene: NA
j_gene: TRBJ1-3
abundance: NA
v_gene: TRBV28

CDR3nt: TGTGCCAGCAGCCTGGGACTAGCGGGACCGTATGAGCAGTTCTTC
CDR3aa: CASSLGLAGPYEQFF
len: 15
d_gene: TRBD2
j_gene: TRBJ2-1
abundance: few
v_gene: TRBV7-3

CDR3nt: TGTGCCAGCAGCGCCCCAGGGGGCCCGTTGACCGGGGAGCTGTTTTTT
CDR3aa: CASSAPGGPLTGELFF
len: 16
d_gene: TRBD1
j_gene: TRBJ2-2
abundance: NA
v_gene: TRBV5-4

CDR3nt: TGTGCCAGCAGTTTTTGGGAGAACAATCAGCCCCAGCATTTT
CDR3aa: CASSFWENNQPQHF
len: 14
d_gene: NA
j_gene: TRBJ1-5
abundance: once
v_gene: TRBV28

CDR3nt: TGTGCCAGCTCACCCCACGGGGAGACCCAGTACTTC
CDR3aa: CASSPHGETQYF
len: 12
d_gene: NA
j_gene: TRBJ2-5
abundance: NA
v_gene: TRBV18

CDR3nt: TGCGCCAGCAGCTTGGGACAGCTAGCCTCTGGAAACACCATATATTTT
CDR3aa: CASSLGQLASGNTIYF
len: 16
d_gene: NA
j_gene: TRBJ1-3
abundance: NA
v_gene: TRBV5-1

CDR3nt: TGTGCCAGCTCACCAGGGGAGACCCAGTACTTC
CDR3aa: CASSPGETQYF
len: 11
d_gene: NA
j_gene: TRBJ2-5
abundance: NA
v_gene: TRBV18

CDR3nt: TGTGCCAGCAGCTTAGAGGGGCGGGGCAATCAGCCCCAGCATTTT
CDR3aa: CASSLEGRGNQPQHF
len: 15
d_gene: NA
j_gene: TRBJ1-5
abundance: once
v_gene: TRBV7-9

CDR3nt: TGTGCCAGCAGATCAGGACTAGCGGGAGAAAACATTCAGTACTTC
CDR3aa: CASRSGLAGENIQYF
len: 15
d_gene: TRBD2
j_gene: TRBJ2-4
abundance: NA
v_gene: TRBV3-1/TRBV3-2

CDR3nt: TGTGCCAGCAGCATAGCAGCGGGTGCCTACGAGCAGTACTTC
CDR3aa: CASSIAAGAYEQYF
len: 14
d_gene: NA
j_gene: TRBJ2-7
abundance: NA
v_gene: TRBV7-9

CDR3nt: TGTGCCAGCAGTGACAGGACAGGGGGAGACGAGCAGTACTTC
CDR3aa: CASSDRTGGDEQYF
len: 14
d_gene: TRBD1
j_gene: TRBJ2-7
abundance: NA
v_gene: TRBV2

CDR3nt: TGTGCCAGCAGCCCTCGACAGGGCAATAACTATGGCTACACCTTC
CDR3aa: CASSPRQGNNYGYTF
len: 15
d_gene: TRBD1
j_gene: TRBJ1-2
abundance: once
v_gene: TRBV16

CDR3nt: TGTGCCAGTAGTATTTCCAGGGGACCTGGAAACACCATATATTTT
CDR3aa: CASSISRGPGNTIYF
len: 15
d_gene: NA
j_gene: TRBJ1-3
abundance: NA
v_gene: TRBV19

CDR3nt: TGTGCCAGCAGCCAAGGACAGGGTTCCAAAAACATTCAGTACTTC
CDR3aa: CASSQGQGSKNIQYF
len: 15
d_gene: TRBD1
j_gene: TRBJ2-4
abundance: NA
v_gene: TRBV7-3